This record concerns one T cell receptor beta chain sequence. This sample is part of a study of control samples from healthy donors and cancer patients. The repertoire was sequenced with immunoSEQ multiplex PCR; TCRdb's copy has only in-frame clones and lacks some. The sample lists about 120,000 clones, around 93% occurring once. CDR3 size: 18 residues. CDR1 and CDR2 (germline): MDHEN, SYDVKM. V dropped 7 bases and J dropped 1 base, with 23 bases sitting between them. The J gene is TRBJ2-4, the V gene TRBV28; TRBD1 or TRBD2 may be the D gene (7 bases each). The clonotype comes from a woman in her fifties or sixties in good health. The sequencing input was blood. CDR3 sequence: CASTRGGGGDLAKNIQYF. For the CDR3, the DNA is TGTGCCAGCACCCGCGGGGGAGGGGGCGATCTGGCCAAAAACATTCAGTACTTC.